These 2 T cell receptor beta chains originate from one sample sequenced in a study of blood T cells in healthy people across ages. Primed by a sample-barcoded 5' primer and a J-beta primer mix, a second PCR proceeded for about 7 to 11 cycles. TCRdb used MiXCR to reprocess the 5' RACE reads, holding one entry per CDR3 protein. This table has some 760,000 distinct CDR3 sequences, around a quarter appearing once. This sample was also put to use in a study of T cells of mothers and their children.

Sequenced material: blood. These receptors were taken from a boy aged 10-17 years in good health.

This chain joins TRBV15 and TRBJ2-5; TRBD2 might be the D (6 bases). V lost 0 bases and J lost 4, with 15 bases in between. Looked up from germline, CDR1 is LNHNV and CDR2 is YYDKDF (reference sequence). This CDR3 has 16 residues. The CDR3: CATSRDLPGVGETQYF. The DNA for the CDR3 is TGTGCCACCAGCAGAGACCTCCCGGGGGTTGGAGAGACCCAGTACTTC.

The table lists this clonotype with a few counts. The chain has TRBV6-1 and TRBJ1-5; TRBD1 is a possible D gene (6 bases). CDR1 MNHNS and CDR2 SASEGT come from the germline V gene. The CDR3 length is 12 residues. Trimming cost V 7 bases and J 7 bases, with 11 bases left between them. CDR3 protein: CASKQGGQPQHF. DNA of the CDR3: TGTGCCAGCAAACAGGGAGGGCAGCCCCAGCATTTT.